These 29 T cell receptor beta chains were all obtained from the same sample, sequenced in a study of beta chain features in type 1 diabetes. Study results and limitations: In every one of the four CD4+ subsets, TCRB CDR3s were moderately but significantly shorter in Type 1 diabetes patients.

Their specific antigens are unknown. Reverse transcribing all isolated RNA meant expressed TCRB transcripts were sequenced. Profiling relied on immunoSEQ multiplex PCR, and the TCRdb table lists in-frame clones only, not all of them. In the table there are around 280,000 clones, approximately 16% of which are singletons. Sequenced sample: naive CD4+ T cells from blood. These receptors were collected from a man younger than 35 with type 1 diabetes.

This chain links TRBV5-1 with TRBJ1-2; the match to TRBD1 covers 10 bases. The germline V gene encodes CDR1 SGHRS and CDR2 YFSETQ. The CDR3 length is 13 residues. J was trimmed by 9 bases and V by 4 bases; bases with no gene match: 6. The CDR3: CASSHDRGRRYTF. The DNA of the CDR3 is TGCGCCAGCAGCCATGACAGGGGGCGTCGCTACACCTTC.

The chain joins TRBV5-1 to TRBJ2-3, with D perhaps TRBD1 (6 bases). V lost 4 bases and J 3 bases, leaving 21 bases between the germline ends. Germline lookup yields CDR1 SGHRS and CDR2 YFSETQ. The CDR3 contains 17 residues. The CDR3 here is CASSRPTGSYMTDTQYF. CDR3 DNA sequence: TGCGCCAGCAGCCGACCGACAGGATCCTACATGACAGATACGCAGTATTTT.

The rearrangement links TRBV5-8 to TRBJ2-1; D not certain. Germline values: CDR1 SGHTS, CDR2 YDEGEE. Trimming shortened V by 0 bases and J by 0 bases, and 10 bases separated the two germline ends. This CDR3 spans 16 amino acids. CDR3 region: CASSLGLSNSYNEQFF. The CDR3 nucleotides read TGTGCCAGCAGCTTGGGACTGAGCAACTCCTACAATGAGCAGTTCTTC.

The V call is TRBV2, the J call TRBJ1-2; the D gene is possibly TRBD1 (6 bases). CDR3 size: 11 residues. V lost 4 bases and J 12 bases, leaving 12 bases between the germline ends. From germline, CDR1 is SNHLY and CDR2 FYNNEI. The CDR3 spells CASSARGAHTF. Written as DNA, the CDR3 is TGTGCCAGCAGTGCCCGGGGGGCGCACACCTTC.

With respect to this clone: At one boundary the junction diverges from the germline segment, which might be a read error. V is TRBV2 and J is TRBJ2-7; D possibly corresponds to TRBD1 (5 bases). Germline lookup yields CDR1 SNHLY and CDR2 FYNNEI. CDR3 length: 12 residues. CDR3 loop: CASSEGPDFRHF. DNA for the CDR3: TGTGCCAGCAGTGAGGGGCCAGACTTTCGCCACTTC.

This sequence joins TRBV29-1 and TRBJ2-5; D might be TRBD2 (6 bases). The CDR3 runs to 12 residues. Germline V lookup: CDR1 SQVTM, CDR2 ANQGSEA. Trimming shortened V by 6 bases and J by 3 bases, and 11 bases separated the two germline ends. This chain's CDR3 is CSVGRTKETQYF. The DNA of the CDR3 is TGCAGCGTAGGACGGACTAAAGAGACCCAGTACTTC.

This rearrangement joins TRBV6-6 to TRBJ2-7, with 9 bases that match TRBD2. The CDR3 spans 15 residues. CDR1 and CDR2 (germline): MNHNY, SVGAGI (reference sequence). Losses at the gene ends were 7 bases for V and 2 bases for J; bases not matched to a gene: 9. CDR3 in amino acids: CASTPRQRGAYEQYF. CDR3 sequence (DNA): TGTGCCAGCACCCCCCGGCAGCGGGGGGCCTACGAGCAGTACTTC.

This clone was seen more than once but under ten times. The chain joins TRBV29-1 to TRBJ2-7; the match to TRBD1 covers 7 bases. Germline V lookup: CDR1 SQVTM, CDR2 ANQGSEA. There are 14 residues in the CDR3. J gave up 2 bases and V 6 bases, and 10 bases lay outside the gene matches. The CDR3 region is CSVRRGDSPYEQYF. DNA for the CDR3: TGCAGCGTGCGGAGAGGGGACAGTCCCTACGAGCAGTACTTC.

The chain joins TRBV28 to TRBJ1-4, with D unresolved. The length of the CDR3 is 10 residues. CDR1 is MDHEN, CDR2 SYDVKM, per germline. V was clipped by 7 bases and J by 6 bases, with 3 bases between them. The CDR3 reads CASTYEKLFF. CDR3 in DNA: TGTGCCAGCACCTATGAAAAACTGTTTTTT. The full variable domain, completed using reference TRBV28 and TRBJ1-4, is DVKVTQSSRYLVKRTGEKVFLECVQDMDHENMFWYRQDPGLGLRLIYFSYDVKMKEKGDIPEGYSVSREKKERFSLILESASTNQTSMYLCASTYEKLFFGSGTQLSVL.

The rearrangement links TRBV11-2 to TRBJ1-5; D call uncertain. Germline-derived CDR1 and CDR2 are SGHAT and FQNNGV. CDR3 length equals 13 residues. V was clipped by 5 bases and J by 0 bases, with 5 bases between them. In DNA form, the CDR3 reads TGTGCCAGCAGCCAACATAGCAATCAGCCCCAGCATTTT. Translating it yields CASSQHSNQPQHF.

J is TRBJ1-6 and V is TRBV9, with a weak D call TRBD1 (6 bases). Germline lookup yields CDR1 SGDLS and CDR2 YYNGEE. The length of the CDR3 is 15 residues. Trimming took 0 bases from V and 10 from J, leaving 14 bases between them. CDR3 protein: CASSVEGGGISPLHF. As DNA, the CDR3 is TGTGCCAGCAGCGTAGAGGGAGGGGGTATCTCACCCCTCCACTTT. The full variable domain, its missing parts supplied by reference TRBV9 and TRBJ1-6, is DSGVTQTPKHLITATGQRVTLRCSPRSGDLSVYWYQQSLDQGLQFLIQYYNGEERAKGNILERFSAQQFPDLHSELNLSSLELGDSALYFCASSVEGGGISPLHFGNGTRLTVT.

This clone was recorded a few times. The chain combines TRBV11-2 with TRBJ2-3, with 9 bases matching TRBD2. The CDR3 runs to 18 residues. V lost 1 base, J lost 1 base, and 9 bases stayed unmatched. The germline V gene has CDR1 SGHAT and CDR2 FQNNGV. The CDR3 DNA reads as TGTGCCAGCAGCTTAGGAGTAGCGGGGGTGAGACGCACAGATACGCAGTATTTT. Translating it yields CASSLGVAGVRRTDTQYF.

The sample holds a few counts of this clone. The gene calls are TRBV9 and TRBJ2-6, with TRBD2 matching over 8 bases. Germline-derived CDR1 and CDR2 are SGDLS and YYNGEE. The CDR3 sequence is 17 residues long. V lost 4 bases to trimming and J lost 3 bases; unmatched junction nucleotides: 9. CDR3 protein: CASSTRGGVDGANVLTF. In DNA, the CDR3 is TGTGCCAGCAGCACCCGGGGGGGGGTTGATGGGGCCAACGTCCTGACTTTC.

V usage is TRBV5-5 and J usage is TRBJ1-5, with 9 nucleotides matching TRBD1. J lost 7 bases, V lost 4 bases, and 6 bases had no gene match. The CDR3 extends over 14 amino acids. Germline-derived CDR1 and CDR2 are SGHKS and YYEKEE (reference sequence). As DNA, the CDR3 is TGTGCCAGCAGCCCCAGGACAGGGGAGCAGCCCCAGCATTTT. Its translation: CASSPRTGEQPQHF.

This clone has a handful of counts. This CDR3 reads CASRGNEQFF. As DNA, the CDR3 is TGTGCCAGTAGGGGTAATGAGCAGTTCTTC. This chain connects TRBV2 to TRBJ2-1; the D gene is possibly TRBD1 (5 bases). Per the germline V gene, CDR1 is SNHLY and CDR2 is FYNNEI. With 9 bases removed from V and 7 bases from J, the gap between germline ends came to 7 bases. The CDR3 consists of 10 residues.

J is TRBJ2-7 and V is TRBV5-5; 10 positions match TRBD2. The V gene's germline CDR1 is SGHKS and CDR2 YYEKEE (reference sequence). This CDR3 contains 14 residues. V trimming: 4 bases; J trimming: 0 bases; junction bases outside the gene matches: 1. The DNA for the CDR3 is TGTGCCAGCAGCGTAGCGGGGGGCTCCTACGAGCAGTACTTC. This codes for CASSVAGGSYEQYF.

V gene TRBV28 combines with J gene TRBJ2-1; TRBD1 agrees at 9 bases. The CDR3 runs to 17 residues. The germline CDR1 and CDR2 sequences are MDHEN and SYDVKM. The J segment lost 8 bases and the V segment lost 7 bases, leaving 18 bases of the junction unmatched. CDR3 sequence (DNA): TGTGCCAGCAATTCCGTCGGGGGTGACAGGGGGGAGGATGAGCAGTTCTTC. Translated: CASNSVGGDRGEDEQFF.

The V call is TRBV30, the J call TRBJ1-5; no clear D. Deletions cut 5 bases from V and 3 bases from J, with 11 bases between. Germline lookup yields CDR1 GTSNPN and CDR2 SVGIG (reference sequence). This CDR3 contains 13 residues. In DNA, the CDR3 is TGTGCCTGGGGGAGCCGATACAATCAGCCCCAGCATTTT. Translating gives CAWGSRYNQPQHF.

This clone was counted only a few times. CDR3 protein: CASSRNSALYLYEQYF. The CDR3 coding sequence is TGTGCCAGCTCGCGCAACAGTGCCCTTTACCTCTACGAGCAGTACTTC. The rearrangement uses TRBV18 and TRBJ2-7; no firm D call. The length of the CDR3 is 16 residues. CDR1 and CDR2 (germline): KGHSH, LQKENI. Trimming left V 6 bases short and J 3 bases short, with 21 bases between.

This clone appeared a few times. The J gene is TRBJ2-7, the V gene TRBV30; the match to TRBD1 covers 8 bases. Trimming removed 7 bases from V and 4 bases from J; junction bases left unmatched: 9. The V gene's germline CDR1 is GTSNPN and CDR2 SVGIG (reference sequence). The CDR3 sequence is 13 residues long. CDR3 DNA sequence: TGTGCCTTCACCGGGACAGGAGTATACGAGCAGTACTTC. Translated, it gives CAFTGTGVYEQYF.

This clone was detected a few times. The chain has TRBV7-8 and TRBJ2-1; 8 bases match TRBD2. The CDR3 has 16 amino acids. Germline CDR1 is SGHVS and CDR2 is FQNEAQ. V trimming: 4 bases; J trimming: 6 bases; junction bases outside the gene matches: 11. CDR3 protein: CASSYRAGEKRNEQFF. In DNA, the CDR3 is TGTGCCAGCAGCTACCGAGCGGGGGAGAAACGCAATGAGCAGTTCTTC.

This clone was counted only a few times. CDR3 in amino acids: CASSIELVAGAYNEQFF. In nucleotides, the CDR3 is TGTGCCAGTAGTATAGAGCTGGTAGCGGGGGCCTACAATGAGCAGTTCTTC. The genes are TRBV19 and TRBJ2-1; 9 nucleotides agree with TRBD2. The CDR3 has 17 amino acids. J lost 2 bases, V lost 0 bases, and 5 bases had no gene match. The V gene's germline CDR1 is LNHDA and CDR2 SQIVND (reference sequence).

This clone was picked up a small number of times. This chain connects TRBV5-1 to TRBJ2-1, with TRBD2 identical over 7 bases. J gave up 7 bases and V 0 bases, and 4 bases lay outside the gene matches. The germline V gene encodes CDR1 SGHRS and CDR2 YFSETQ. CDR3 length: 14 amino acids. The CDR3 is CASSLEGSGNEQFF. CDR3 bases: TGCGCCAGCAGCTTGGAGGGTAGCGGGAATGAGCAGTTCTTC.

This chain connects TRBV29-1 to TRBJ1-1, with unresolved D. CDR3 length equals 14 residues. Germline assignment: CDR1 SQVTM and CDR2 ANQGSEA. V lost 4 bases and J lost 0, with 12 bases in between. The CDR3 nucleotides are TGCAGCGTTGTCTTATGGAGCCTGAACACTGAAGCTTTCTTT. The encoded protein is CSVVLWSLNTEAFF.

This chain connects TRBV7-2 to TRBJ2-3; 8 positions agree with TRBD2. The CDR3 totals 16 residues. CDR1 and CDR2 (germline): SGHTA, FQGNSA. V gave up 5 bases and J gave up 2 bases; unmatched junction bases: 9. This CDR3 reads CASSPPGGGTTDTQYF. CDR3 DNA sequence: TGTGCCAGCAGCCCCCCTGGCGGGGGGACCACAGATACGCAGTATTTT.

This clone was counted between two and nine times. The rearrangement links TRBV11-2 to TRBJ2-3; D unclear. This CDR3 comprises 13 residues. Trimming shortened V by 3 bases and J by 8 bases, and 12 bases separated the two germline ends. Germline V lookup: CDR1 SGHAT, CDR2 FQNNGV. Written as DNA, the CDR3 is TGTGCCAGCAGCTTTAAACCGGTGGTTACGCAGTATTTT. This gives the protein CASSFKPVVTQYF.

This sequence joins TRBV11-2 and TRBJ2-5, with D possibly TRBD2 on 5 matching bases. V lost 3 bases and J lost 1, with 12 bases in between. This CDR3 is built from 15 residues. CDR1 SGHAT and CDR2 FQNNGV come from the germline V gene. CDR3 sequence reads: CASSLDEGAQETQYF. In DNA, the CDR3 is TGTGCCAGCAGCTTGGACGAGGGAGCCCAAGAGACCCAGTACTTC.

For the CDR3, the DNA is TGTGCCAGCAGTTACTCGTTGGGCAGGGGGTTCGAGCAGTACTTC. Protein product: CASSYSLGRGFEQYF. The chain recombines TRBV6-5 with TRBJ2-7; 7 nucleotides agree with TRBD1. The CDR3 covers 15 residues. Trimming cost V 0 bases and J 6 bases; bases outside gene matches: 8. Germline V gene sequence: CDR1 MNHEY, CDR2 SVGAGI.

The rearrangement uses TRBV7-2 and TRBJ2-7; D call uncertain. This CDR3 region has 16 residues. Trimming removed 3 bases from V and 0 bases from J, with 15 bases in between. Germline V gives CDR1 SGHTA, CDR2 FQGNSA. CDR3 DNA sequence: TGTGCCAGCAGCTTGGTTGGGCAGTCAAGCTCCTACGAGCAGTACTTC. Protein sequence: CASSLVGQSSSYEQYF.